This T cell receptor beta chain was recorded in a study of blood T cell repertoires in COVID-19 (dated by TCRdb to about 2020). Broadly, across the study: Samples from collaborators originated in the United States, Italy and Spain and spanned both the acute and convalescent phases of COVID-19. Where available, HLA class I and class II types were obtained from metadata supplied by the sample provider rather than from assay-based typing. A de-identified subject ID, COVID-19 status, age in years and sex were almost always included in the sample metadata. Deeply sampled blood TCRbeta repertoires from subjects exposed to, actively infected with, or recovered from COVID-19 were included in the dataset. The prospective study material was composed of cDNA or gDNA derived from T cells, B-cell-depleted T cells, or PBMCs. A freely available public database, intended as a resource for researchers studying the immune response to SARS-CoV-2, is where the repertoires were released. Samples came from the ongoing ImmuneRACE study (first 160 participants) plus 1,254 subjects from 6 global collaborators. Overall study outcomes, separate from this receptor: Clinical and demographic metadata were provided uncurated, with the amount varying by source and participant.

The collaborating institutions used their own protocols to collect whole blood in K2EDTA tubes. Collaborator samples were shipped for TCRbeta analysis as frozen whole blood, isolated PBMCs, or DNA extracted from either sample type. For this clone: This receptor's antigen is unknown. Base qualities are missing; no much larger clone stands one base away.

From the germline V gene, CDR1 is SNHLY and CDR2 is FYNNEI. Reading from cysteine to phenylalanine, the CDR3 counts 15 amino acids. Only CDR3 DNA remains: 45 bases, in frame from the first base. Trimming accounts for 3 bases at V and 6 bases at J, while the number of junction bases matched to no gene is 3. TCRbeta CDR3 regions were amplified from genomic DNA by means of the immunoSEQ Assay, a bias-controlled multiplex PCR. The paper's data handling went like this. Within the assay, amplification of reference gene primers was used to estimate how many nucleated cells each sample contained. To quantify the absolute abundance of each unique TCRbeta CDR3 rearrangement, sequence reads were collapsed and filtered. For each sample, productive Simpson clonality was calculated as the square root of Simpson's diversity index over productive rearrangements. The table comes from immuneACCESS by way of TCRdb, which keeps in-frame sequences with V and J called. Part of the clones is missing from these tables; in studies checked, under half for an unresolved V gene and the rest for unknown reasons. D and trimming come from the DNA, and the V and J calls and clone size come from that table. Recorded for this sample are approximately 280,000 clones; approximately 83% of them occurred a single time. The ten largest clones take up approximately 10% of the sample.

The sequence came from a woman between 65 and 79 years old with acute or convalescent COVID-19. This sequence uses TRBV2 and TRBJ2-1; 12 central bases correspond to TRBD2. Sequenced: peripheral blood. The CDR3 protein sequence reads: CASSDPGLAGNEQFF. The nucleotides are TGTGCCAGCAGTGACCCGGGACTAGCGGGCAATGAGCAGTTCTTC.